These 10 T cell receptor beta chains came from one sample sequenced in a study of PD-1 blockade in classical Hodgkin lymphoma. Libraries were prepared by immunoSEQ multiplex PCR; TCRdb keeps only in-frame clonotypes and omits some of them. Counted here are 130,000 to 150,000 clones, 78% occurring once; the ten biggest clones make up roughly 9.2%. Autologous stem cell transplantation was followed by relapse in every patient, and brentuximab vedotin exposure varied. Specimen: peripheral blood mononuclear cells (PBMCs), collected before the second cycle of nivolumab. Receptors were obtained from a human donor with classical Hodgkin lymphoma.

This chain uses TRBV29-1 with TRBJ2-7; the D gene could be TRBD1 or TRBD2 (6 bases each). The CDR3 contains 14 residues. The germline CDR1 and CDR2 sequences are SQVTM and ANQGSEA. V was cut by 4 bases and J by 3 bases, with 16 bases left in between. The CDR3 DNA reads TGCAGCGTTGGCCCGCCCGGGGGCGGCTACGAGCAGTACTTC. Translating it yields CSVGPPGGGYEQYF.

The rearrangement uses TRBV7-9 and TRBJ2-5, with 12 bases identical to TRBD2. J was trimmed by 2 bases and V by 1 base; bases with no gene match: 5. The CDR3 contains 17 residues. Germline V gene sequence: CDR1 SEHNR, CDR2 FQNEAQ (reference sequence). The CDR3 DNA is TGTGCCAGCAGCTTAGGTCAGACTAGCGGGGGACAAGAGACCCAGTACTTC. Amino acids: CASSLGQTSGGQETQYF.

This clone was counted a few times. The chain links TRBV7-6 to TRBJ2-7, with 8 bases that match TRBD1. Looked up from germline, CDR1 is SGHVS and CDR2 is FNYEAQ. The CDR3 runs 14 residues. V lost 6 bases to trimming and J lost 0 bases; unmatched junction nucleotides: 4. The CDR3 sequence is CASRRTGTSYEQYF. DNA for the CDR3: TGTGCCAGCAGGCGGACAGGGACCTCCTACGAGCAGTACTTC.

As for this clone: The sample holds other DNA sequences that translate to the same CDR3. This chain joins TRBV19 and TRBJ1-1, with D hard to call. The CDR3 runs to 13 residues. Germline V CDR1 and CDR2: LNHDA, SQIVND (reference sequence). V dropped 6 bases and J dropped 0 bases, with 8 bases sitting between them. The CDR3 region is CASRRYLNTEAFF. In DNA form, the CDR3 reads TGTGCCAGTAGGAGGTACCTGAACACTGAAGCTTTCTTT.

This clone was seen a few times. The gene calls are TRBV27 and TRBJ2-3; D remains unclear. Trimming took 4 bases from V and 2 from J, leaving 13 bases between them. Germline CDR1 is MNHEY and CDR2 is SMNVEV (reference sequence). The CDR3 extends over 15 amino acids. CDR3 DNA sequence: TGTGCCAGCAGTTCGGTCAGGTCCCCCACAGATACGCAGTATTTT. The encoded protein is CASSSVRSPTDTQYF.

This clone has only a few counts. This sequence joins TRBV6-6 and TRBJ2-3, with a tentative D call TRBD2 (5 bases). Trimming shortened V by 6 bases and J by 5 bases, and 9 bases separated the two germline ends. Germline-derived CDR1 and CDR2 are MNHNY and SVGAGI (reference sequence). The CDR3 sequence is 12 residues long. The CDR3 DNA is TGTGCCAGCAGCCTCGGGGAAGATACGCAGTATTTT. Protein product: CASSLGEDTQYF.

The V and J genes are TRBV6-6 and TRBJ2-7; 7 bases line up with TRBD2. V lost 2 bases and J lost 4; bases outside the gene matches: 5. This CDR3 is 14 amino acids long. Germline CDR1 is MNHNY and CDR2 is SVGAGI (reference sequence). CDR3 amino acids: CASSYTGGGYEQYF. CDR3 bases: TGTGCCAGCAGTTACACGGGGGGTGGATACGAGCAGTACTTC.

The chain combines TRBV6-6 with TRBJ1-6; TRBD1 aligns across 7 bases. This CDR3 contains 15 residues. V lost 2 bases, J lost 9 bases, and 7 bases stayed unmatched. Germline CDR1 is MNHNY and CDR2 is SVGAGI (reference sequence). CDR3 in DNA: TGTGCCAGCAGTTACGGAACAGGGGAACGTTCACCCCTCCACTTT. Protein product: CASSYGTGERSPLHF.

The rearrangement uses TRBV10-3 and TRBJ1-5; D is perhaps TRBD1 (6 bases). The germline CDR1 and CDR2 sequences are ENHRY and SYGVKD. The V end lost 2 bases, the J end lost 4 bases, and 9 bases lay between the germline ends. The CDR3 contains 14 residues. CDR3 in amino acids: CAISEGGPNQPQHF. In DNA, the CDR3 is TGTGCCATCAGTGAGGGGGGCCCAAATCAGCCCCAGCATTTT.

This chain connects TRBV6-5 to TRBJ2-1, with 7 bases that match TRBD1. Trimming cost V 6 bases and J 13 bases; bases outside gene matches: 6. CDR1 MNHEY and CDR2 SVGAGI come from the germline V gene. This CDR3 is built from 11 residues. The CDR3 spells CASRSGTDQFF. In DNA, the CDR3 is TGTGCCAGCAGGTCCGGGACAGACCAGTTCTTC.